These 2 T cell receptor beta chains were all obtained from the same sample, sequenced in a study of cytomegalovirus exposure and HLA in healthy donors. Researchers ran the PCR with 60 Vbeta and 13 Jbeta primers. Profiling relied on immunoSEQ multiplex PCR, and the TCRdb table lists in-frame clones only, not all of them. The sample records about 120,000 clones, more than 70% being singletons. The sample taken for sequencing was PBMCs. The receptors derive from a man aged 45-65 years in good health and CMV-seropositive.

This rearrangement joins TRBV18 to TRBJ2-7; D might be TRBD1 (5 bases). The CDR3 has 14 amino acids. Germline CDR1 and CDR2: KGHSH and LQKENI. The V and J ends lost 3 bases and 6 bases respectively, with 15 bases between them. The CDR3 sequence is CASSPRPGSGEQYF. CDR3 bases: TGTGCCAGCTCACCTCGGCCAGGGTCCGGCGAGCAGTACTTC.

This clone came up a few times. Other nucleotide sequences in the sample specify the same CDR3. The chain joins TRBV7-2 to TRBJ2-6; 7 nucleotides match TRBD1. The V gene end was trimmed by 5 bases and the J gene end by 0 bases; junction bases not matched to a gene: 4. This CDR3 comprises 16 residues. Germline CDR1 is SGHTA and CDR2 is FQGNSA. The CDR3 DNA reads TGTGCCAGCAGCGACAGGGCAAACTCTGGGGCCAACGTCCTGACTTTC. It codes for CASSDRANSGANVLTF.